The TCR beta chain described here comes from a study of T cells in Graves' hyperthyroidism and ophthalmopathy (dated by TCRdb to the late 2010s). About the study as a whole: Peripheral blood was sampled at the time of initial diagnosis, prior to any treatment. A discovery cohort of roughly 100 patients, approximately 44 with Graves' ophthalmopathy and 55 to 60 with stable Graves' hyperthyroidism, was used to find distinguishing TCR V-J signatures. Prospective prediction of ophthalmopathy was tested in an independent validation cohort of under 20 hyperthyroidism patients and around 16 patients who later progressed to ophthalmopathy. The roughly 100 discovery patients were randomly divided into training and test sets at a 7:3 ratio. In addition, the study compared T-cell repertoires in thyroid tissue and in blood from about 6 Graves' hyperthyroidism patients. Following sampling, methimazole starting at 30 mg daily was given to hyperthyroidism patients, and high-dose intravenous methylprednisolone was given to ophthalmopathy patients. According to the paper, TCR Vbeta CDR3 sequencing was carried out on some 140 peripheral blood samples, which came from 40 to 45 ophthalmopathy, 75 to 80 hyperthyroidism and 17 progressor patients.

V sheds 3 bases and J sheds 0 bases, leaving 9 bases between their ends. CDR1 and CDR2 (DFQATT, SNEGSKA) derive from the germline V gene (reference sequence). Inclusive of the bounding cysteine and phenylalanine, the CDR3 is 14 residues long. Only CDR3 DNA is held: 42 bases, read in frame from base 1. Stable Graves' hyperthyroidism was defined as no progression to ophthalmopathy during 18 months of follow-up. The hyperthyroidism patients were between 18 and 65 years old and newly diagnosed, with a disease duration of less than 2 months. Any patient with an uncontrolled infection, another autoimmune disease, pregnancy or lactation was excluded. Diagnoses were established on the basis of clinical symptoms, serum thyroxine and TRAb, thyroid ultrasound, and orbital computed tomography. PBMCs were isolated from about 9.2 ml of fresh peripheral blood by Ficoll-Paque density gradient centrifugation. Trizol reagent was used to extract total RNA, and RNA quality was then checked on an Agilent 2100 Bioanalyzer.

Concerning this clonotype: Its antigen is unknown. No per-base quality is available; no much larger clone lies one base away.

Overall results and qualifications from the work: During validation, the model predicted progression to ophthalmopathy a median of about 6.3 months ahead of onset, with 60% to 71% sensitivity and about 75% specificity. Blood samples also contained most of the expanded thyroid clonotypes (frequency above 0.001), which suggests that blood repertoires may reflect thyroid immune responses. In cross-validation, a model built on a 13 V-J signature told ophthalmopathy apart from stable hyperthyroidism with just under 90% sensitivity and approximately 81% specificity, and in testing the same model reached 80%/75%. Sample size was not statistically predetermined, and investigators were not blinded to group allocation.

Amplification of TCR beta CDR3 regions was carried out from RNA transcripts. A first-round RT-PCR of the TCR CDR3 used the HTBI primer set with the Qiagen OneStep RT-PCR kit. Libraries were constructed in a second round of multiplex PCR, after which size selection and purification were performed. Paired-end sequencing of the libraries was performed with 100 bp reads on an Illumina HiSeq2000. The source study handled its data this way. Raw data were processed with SOAPnuke, discarding reads with adapters, uncalled bases, mean Phred below 15, or no exact constant-primer or identifier match. High-quality paired reads were merged using COPE v1.2.5, and each unique nucleotide sequence was defined as a clonotype. MiTCR v1.1 was used to align the clonotypes against IMGT TRBV, TRBD and TRBJ reference segments. Only V-J combinations with frequency above 0.0001, covering about 99% of repertoires, were analysed. A TCS score was defined as the ratio of F50 (clonal expansion) to E x V (chaos), with BLOSUM62-based TCRdist applied between CDR3 peptides within each V-J. Welch's t-statistics and random forest reduced 514 V-J features to 13, which were used in a naive Bayes classifier (R e1071). TCRdb reprocessing: public reads trimmed at Q25 with fastp, clones called with MiXCR, in-frame beta chains kept. One record per CDR3 amino acid sequence lists the most common genes and DNA. For this entry, the V and J calls and clone size follow TCRdb and not the study's own pipeline. The sample table shows roughly 740,000 distinct CDR3 sequences, and 16% are seen once. The ten largest account for over 7.5% of the sample.

This TCR derives from a man younger than 35 with Graves' hyperthyroidism. The V gene is TRBV20-1 and the J gene is TRBJ1-5, with the identity of the D gene unclear. Sequences were obtained from blood. CDR3 region: CSARGTSSNQPQHF. Read as DNA, the sequence is TGCAGTGCTAGGGGCACAAGTAGCAATCAGCCCCAGCATTTT.